The rows below give T cell receptor beta chains drawn from one sample of a study of CD8 T cells in Susac syndrome. Each CDR3 protein gets one entry after TCRdb re-called the immunoSEQ multiplex PCR reads with MiXCR. The sample carries about 76,000 distinct CDR3 sequences, 85% to 95% recorded once. The sequenced sample consisted of CD8+ T cells from PBMCs. The receptor set was obtained from a human donor with Susac syndrome. The CDR3 runs from the conserved cysteine through the conserved F or W. A D gene is named only where the DNA matches it firmly. Rows give clone size only sometimes, using once, few, many, or a class for an expanded clone.

>TRBJ2-1|TRBD2|TRBV20-1|NA
CSARAASGRIYNEQFF
TGCAGTGCTAGAGCGGCCAGCGGGAGGATCTACAATGAGCAGTTCTTC
>TRBJ2-1|NA|TRBV5-1|NA
CASSLAGGAPNEQFF
TGCGCCAGCAGCTTGGCCGGGGGAGCGCCCAATGAGCAGTTCTTC
>TRBJ1-1|NA|TRBV10-3|NA
CAISENGLGDTEAFF
TGTGCCATCAGTGAAAACGGCCTGGGAGACACTGAAGCTTTCTTT
>TRBJ2-5|TRBD2|TRBV27|NA
CASSFLAGGPGETQYF
TGTGCCAGCAGTTTTCTAGCGGGGGGGCCGGGAGAGACCCAGTACTTC
>TRBJ2-5|NA|TRBV5-4|NA
CASSLIGSETQYF
TGTGCCAGCAGCTTGATAGGGTCAGAGACCCAGTACTTC
>TRBJ1-2|NA|TRBV6-5|NA
CASSSLYGYTF
TGTGCCAGCAGCTCACTTTATGGCTACACCTTC
>TRBJ2-1|TRBD2|TRBV12-3/TRBV12-4|NA
CASSEQRGLGSYNEQFF
TGTGCCAGCAGTGAACAACGGGGACTAGGGTCCTACAATGAGCAGTTCTTC
>TRBJ2-1|NA|TRBV20-1|once
CSARAGDRNEQFF
TGCAGTGCTAGGGCAGGGGATCGAAATGAGCAGTTCTTC
>TRBJ1-1|TRBD1|TRBV30|NA
CAGTGLNTEAFF
TGTGCCGGGACAGGGTTGAACACTGAAGCTTTCTTT
>TRBJ1-4|TRBD1|TRBV6-1|NA
CASSVDRDGEKLFF
TGTGCCAGCAGTGTGGACAGGGACGGGGAAAAACTGTTTTTT
>TRBJ1-1|NA|TRBV7-9|NA
CASSLGRKGTEAFF
TGTGCCAGCAGCTTGGGACGGAAAGGGACTGAAGCTTTCTTT
>TRBJ1-5|NA|TRBV20-1|NA
CSARMAGNQPQHF
TGCAGTGCTAGAATGGCAGGTAATCAGCCCCAGCATTTT
>TRBJ2-2|NA|TRBV20-1|NA
CSAQDAGAGNTGELFF
TGCAGTGCTCAAGATGCCGGGGCAGGGAACACCGGGGAGCTGTTTTTT
>TRBJ2-7|NA|TRBV13|NA
CASSSGPGDLSSYEQYF
TGTGCCAGCAGCTCAGGACCAGGGGACTTAAGCTCCTACGAGCAGTACTTC
>TRBJ1-5|NA|TRBV28|NA
CASSSPGGGNQPQHF
TGTGCCAGCAGTTCCCCGGGGGGAGGCAATCAGCCCCAGCATTTT
>TRBJ2-7|NA|TRBV6-2/TRBV6-3|NA
CASRTVYEQYF
TGTGCCAGCCGAACAGTCTACGAGCAGTACTTC
>TRBJ1-6|TRBD1|TRBV12-3/TRBV12-4|NA
CASRTGQGESLHF
TGTGCCAGCAGAACCGGACAGGGCGAATCCCTCCACTTT
>TRBJ1-2|NA|TRBV7-2|NA
CASSLELVVTNYGYTF
TGTGCCAGCAGCTTAGAATTGGTTGTAACTAACTATGGCTACACCTTC
>TRBJ1-2|NA|TRBV27|NA
CASSAAVFGNYGYTF
TGTGCCAGCAGTGCGGCGGTATTTGGAAACTATGGCTACACCTTC
>TRBJ1-1|TRBD1|TRBV20-1|NA
CSARGTGNEAFF
TGCAGTGCTAGAGGGACAGGGAACGAAGCTTTCTTT
>TRBJ1-2|NA|TRBV7-9|NA
CASSVAGPSNYGYTF
TGTGCCAGCAGCGTAGCGGGACCTTCTAACTATGGCTACACCTTC
>TRBJ1-6|TRBD1|TRBV6-4|once
CASSDRDSLSSPLHF
TGTGCCAGCAGTGACCGGGACAGCTTGAGTTCACCCCTCCACTTT
>TRBJ1-2|TRBD1|TRBV30|NA
CAWDRAPRDYGYTF
TGTGCCTGGGACAGGGCCCCGCGTGACTATGGCTACACCTTC
>TRBJ2-1|TRBD2|TRBV5-1|NA
CASSLTGLAGSNEQFF
TGCGCCAGCAGCTTGACGGGACTAGCGGGTTCTAATGAGCAGTTCTTC
>TRBJ2-3|NA|TRBV4-3|few
CASSPTGAFGADTQYF
TGCGCCAGCAGCCCGACCGGGGCTTTCGGGGCAGATACGCAGTATTTT
>TRBJ2-7|NA|TRBV6-5|NA
CASSHRDNSYEQYF
TGTGCCAGCAGTCACCGGGACAACTCCTACGAGCAGTACTTC
>TRBJ1-5|NA|TRBV7-6|NA
CARQGNQPQHF
TGTGCCAGACAGGGAAATCAGCCCCAGCATTTT
>TRBJ2-7|NA|TRBV27|NA
CASSPGAAPEQYF
TGTGCCAGCAGTCCGGGGGCTGCGCCCGAGCAGTACTTC
>TRBJ2-7|NA|TRBV2|NA
CASGRRPGGEQYF
TGTGCCAGCGGGAGACGTCCCGGCGGCGAGCAGTACTTC
>TRBJ2-7|TRBD2|TRBV30|NA
CAWTPGGFGEQYF
TGTGCCTGGACCCCGGGAGGGTTCGGCGAGCAGTACTTC
>TRBJ1-3|NA|TRBV12-3/TRBV12-4|NA
CASSLGFGNTIYF
TGTGCCAGCAGTTTAGGGTTCGGAAACACCATATATTTT
>TRBJ2-3|TRBD2|TRBV20-1|NA
CSAPLAGLTDTQYF
TGCAGTGCACCGTTAGCGGGCCTCACAGATACGCAGTATTTT
>TRBJ2-4|TRBD2|TRBV7-9|NA
CASSLDGGRGAVKNIQYF
TGTGCCAGCAGCTTAGACGGCGGGCGGGGGGCGGTCAAAAACATTCAGTACTTC
>TRBJ2-7|TRBD1|TRBV20-1|NA
CSARGGQATYEQYF
TGCAGTGCTAGAGGGGGACAGGCCACCTACGAGCAGTACTTC